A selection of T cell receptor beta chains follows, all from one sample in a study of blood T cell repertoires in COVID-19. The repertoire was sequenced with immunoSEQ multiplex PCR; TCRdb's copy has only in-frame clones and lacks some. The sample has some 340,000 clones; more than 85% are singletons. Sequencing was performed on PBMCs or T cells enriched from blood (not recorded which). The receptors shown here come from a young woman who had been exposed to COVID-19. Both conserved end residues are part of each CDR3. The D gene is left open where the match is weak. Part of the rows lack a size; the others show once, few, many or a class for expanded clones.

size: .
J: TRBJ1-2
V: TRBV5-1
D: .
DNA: TGCGCCAGCAGCTTGAATGCAGGGGACTATGGCTACACCTTC
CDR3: CASSLNAGDYGYTF

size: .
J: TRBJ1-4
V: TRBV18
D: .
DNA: TGTGCCAGCTCACCCCGAGAGACAGTATTAAATGAAAAACTGTTTTTT
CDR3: CASSPRETVLNEKLFF

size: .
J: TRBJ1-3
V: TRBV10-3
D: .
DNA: TGTGCCATCTTTGGGGGGGGCTCTGGAAACACCATATATTTT
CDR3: CAIFGGGSGNTIYF

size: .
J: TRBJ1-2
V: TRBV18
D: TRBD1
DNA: TGTGCCAGCTCACAGTCAGGGGGCGGCCATGGCTACACCTTC
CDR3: CASSQSGGGHGYTF

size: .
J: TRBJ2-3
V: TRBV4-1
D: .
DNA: TGCGCCAGCAGCCAAGATCGGGGGGATACGCAGTATTTT
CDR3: CASSQDRGDTQYF

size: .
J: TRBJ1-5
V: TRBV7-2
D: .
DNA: TGTGCCAGCAGCTCCCGGGACTTCAATCAGCCCCAGCATTTT
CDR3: CASSSRDFNQPQHF

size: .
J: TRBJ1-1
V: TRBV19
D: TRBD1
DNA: TGTGCCAGTAGTCGGGGGACAGGGGGTTTCACTGAAGCTTTCTTT
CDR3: CASSRGTGGFTEAFF

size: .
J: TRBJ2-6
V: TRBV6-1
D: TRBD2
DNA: TGTGCCAGCAGTGTACCTAGCGGGAGTTTATCCGGGGCCAACGTCCTGACTTTC
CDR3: CASSVPSGSLSGANVLTF

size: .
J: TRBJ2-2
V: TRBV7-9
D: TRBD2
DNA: TGTGCCAGCAGCTTATCGCGAATAGCGGGGGCTAAGAACACCGGGGAGCTGTTTTTT
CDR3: CASSLSRIAGAKNTGELFF

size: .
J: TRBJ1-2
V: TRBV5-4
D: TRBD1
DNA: TGTGCCAGCAGCTTGTCCGGGACAGACTATGGCTACACCTTC
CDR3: CASSLSGTDYGYTF

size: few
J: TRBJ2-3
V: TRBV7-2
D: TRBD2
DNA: TGTGCCAGCAGCCCCGTGAGGGGACTAGCGGGGGACACAGATACGCAGTATTTT
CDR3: CASSPVRGLAGDTDTQYF

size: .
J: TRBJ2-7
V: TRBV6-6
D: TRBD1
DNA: TGTGCCAGCAGGAAAACAGGGGCCTACGAGCAGTACTTC
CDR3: CASRKTGAYEQYF

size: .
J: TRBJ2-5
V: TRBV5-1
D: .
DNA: TGCGCCAGCAGGGGCTACAACCAAGAGACCCAGTACTTC
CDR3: CASRGYNQETQYF

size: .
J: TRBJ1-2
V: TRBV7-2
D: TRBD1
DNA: TGTGCCAGCAGCCCACACCTCCGGGACAGGGGAGGGGACTATGGCTACACCTTC
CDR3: CASSPHLRDRGGDYGYTF

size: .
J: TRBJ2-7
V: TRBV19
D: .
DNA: TGTGCCAGTAGTATAGATCTGGCGGGGGCCTCCTACGAGCAGTACTTC
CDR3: CASSIDLAGASYEQYF

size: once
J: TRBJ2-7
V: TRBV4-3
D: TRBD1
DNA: TGCGCCAGCAGCCAACGACCGACAGGGTGGGGTAATTACGAGCAGTACTTC
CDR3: CASSQRPTGWGNYEQYF

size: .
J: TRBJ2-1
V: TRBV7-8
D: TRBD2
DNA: TGTGCCAGCAGCTTGTCAGCCGGGGGGGCCTACAATGAGCAGTTCTTC
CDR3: CASSLSAGGAYNEQFF

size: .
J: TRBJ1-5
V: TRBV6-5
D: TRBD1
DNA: TGTGCCAGCAGCCCCCGGACAGGCGGTAACGGGCCCCAGCATTTT
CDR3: CASSPRTGGNGPQHF

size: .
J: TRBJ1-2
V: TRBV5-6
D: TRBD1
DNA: TGTGCCAGCAGCTTCGCGGGGACAGGGTCTGGCTACACCTTC
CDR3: CASSFAGTGSGYTF

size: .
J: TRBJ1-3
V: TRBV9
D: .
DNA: TGTGCCAGCACCTTTCGGGGTGTCGGAAACACCATATATTTT
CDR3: CASTFRGVGNTIYF

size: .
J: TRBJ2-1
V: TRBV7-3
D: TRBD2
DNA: TGTGCCAGCAGCCCGATAACTAGCGGGGGGGAAAATGAGCAGTTCTTC
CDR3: CASSPITSGGENEQFF

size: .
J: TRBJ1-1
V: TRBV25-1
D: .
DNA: TGTGCCAGCAGTGAACCAGGGGCGCGTTTCACTGAAGCTTTCTTT
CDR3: CASSEPGARFTEAFF

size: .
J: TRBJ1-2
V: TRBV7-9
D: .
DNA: TGTGCCAGCAGGCCCCAGACGACAGGTCTGAGGTATGGCTACACCTTC
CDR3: CASRPQTTGLRYGYTF

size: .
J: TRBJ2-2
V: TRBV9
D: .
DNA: TGTGCCAGCAGCGTAAGACAGACCCTCGCCGGGGAGCTGTTTTTT
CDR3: CASSVRQTLAGELFF

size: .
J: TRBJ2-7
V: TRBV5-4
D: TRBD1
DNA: TGTGCCAGCAGCCAAAGGGACAGGGCGTTTTACGAGCAGTACTTC
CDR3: CASSQRDRAFYEQYF

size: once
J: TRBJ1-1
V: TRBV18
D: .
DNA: TGTGCCAGCTCACTTAGGACAGACAACACTGAAGCTTTCTTT
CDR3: CASSLRTDNTEAFF

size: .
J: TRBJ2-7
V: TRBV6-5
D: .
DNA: TGTGCCAGCAGACCCACAGGGGAGGTGGGCGAGCAGTACTTC
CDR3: CASRPTGEVGEQYF

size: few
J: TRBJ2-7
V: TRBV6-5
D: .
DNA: TGTGCCAGCAGTTACTCGACGCTAGACCCCTACGAGCAGTACTTC
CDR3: CASSYSTLDPYEQYF

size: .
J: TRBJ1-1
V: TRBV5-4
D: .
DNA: TGTGCCAGCAGCTCAACAGGAATGAACACTGAAGCTTTCTTT
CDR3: CASSSTGMNTEAFF

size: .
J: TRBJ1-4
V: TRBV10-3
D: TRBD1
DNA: TGTGCCACCCGGGACAGGATGAATGAAAAACTGTTTTTT
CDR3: CATRDRMNEKLFF

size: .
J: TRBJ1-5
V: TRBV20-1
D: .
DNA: TGCAGTGCTAGTTCAGGGGTCAATCAGCCCCAGCATTTT
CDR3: CSASSGVNQPQHF

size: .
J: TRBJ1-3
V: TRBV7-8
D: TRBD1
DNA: TGTGCCAGCAGCTTAATTTTATTTGACAGGGGGCGTCTCTCTGGAAACACCATATATTTT
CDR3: CASSLILFDRGRLSGNTIYF

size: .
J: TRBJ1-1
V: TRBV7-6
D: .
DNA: TGTGCCAGCAGCTTAGATCTGCGGACTGAAGCTTTCTTT
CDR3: CASSLDLRTEAFF

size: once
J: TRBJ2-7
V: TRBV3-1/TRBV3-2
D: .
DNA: TGTGCCAGCAGCCCTTCGGGGGGCCAGCAGTACTTC
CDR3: CASSPSGGQQYF

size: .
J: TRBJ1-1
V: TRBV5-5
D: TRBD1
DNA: TGTGCCAGCAGCTTAGGGGGCCGGCACACTGAAGCTTTCTTT
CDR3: CASSLGGRHTEAFF

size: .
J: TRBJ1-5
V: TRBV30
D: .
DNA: TGTGCCTGCAATACAGGGACCAATCAGCCCCAGCATTTT
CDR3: CACNTGTNQPQHF

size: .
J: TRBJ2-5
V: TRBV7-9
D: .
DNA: TGTGCCAGCAGCTCTCCAAGGGGGTACCAAGAGACCCAGTACTTC
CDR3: CASSSPRGYQETQYF

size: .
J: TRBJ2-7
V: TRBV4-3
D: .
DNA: TGCGCCAGCAGCCAAGATTGGGGGCCGCCCTCCTACGAGCAGTACTTC
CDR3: CASSQDWGPPSYEQYF

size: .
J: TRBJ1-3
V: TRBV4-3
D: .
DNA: TGCGCCAGCAGCCAAGATTTGAGTACTGGAAACACCATATATTTT
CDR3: CASSQDLSTGNTIYF

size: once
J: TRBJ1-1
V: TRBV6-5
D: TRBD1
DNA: TGTGCCAGCAGTCCACCGGGACAGGGGGCCCCTGAAGCTTTCTTT
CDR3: CASSPPGQGAPEAFF

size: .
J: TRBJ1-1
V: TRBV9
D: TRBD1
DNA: TGTGCCAGCAGCGTAGGTGACAGGGAGGACACTGAAGCTTTCTTT
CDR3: CASSVGDREDTEAFF

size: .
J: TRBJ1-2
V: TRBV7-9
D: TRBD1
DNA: TGTGCCAGCAGCTTGGAAGGACAGGGCAACTCTTATGGCTACACCTTC
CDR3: CASSLEGQGNSYGYTF

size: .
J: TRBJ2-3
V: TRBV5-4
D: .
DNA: TGTGCCAGCAACCAAATGTCAGGCTCAGATACGCAGTATTTT
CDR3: CASNQMSGSDTQYF

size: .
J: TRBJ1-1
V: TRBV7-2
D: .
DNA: TGTGCCAGCAGCGGGGGGATCCGGGCGCGGGTTGAAGCTTTCTTT
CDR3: CASSGGIRARVEAFF

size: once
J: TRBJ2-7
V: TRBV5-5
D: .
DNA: TGTGCCAGCAGCTTGGTATACGAGCAGTACTTC
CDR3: CASSLVYEQYF

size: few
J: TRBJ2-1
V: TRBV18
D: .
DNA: TGTGCCAGCTCACCATCCGAGGGGGGGGGCCACAACAACAATGAGCAGTTCTTC
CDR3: CASSPSEGGGHNNNEQFF

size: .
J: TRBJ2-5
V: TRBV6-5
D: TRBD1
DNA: TGTGCCAGCGGAAGCCGGGACAGCTTAGAGACCCAGTACTTC
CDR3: CASGSRDSLETQYF

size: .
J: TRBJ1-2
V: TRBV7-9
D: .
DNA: TGTGCCAGCAGCCGGACAGCCGGCTATGGCTACACCTTC
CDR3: CASSRTAGYGYTF

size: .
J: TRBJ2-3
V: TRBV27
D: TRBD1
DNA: TGTGCCAGCAGTTTACTCCAGGGGGCGTTAGAAGATACGCAGTATTTT
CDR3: CASSLLQGALEDTQYF

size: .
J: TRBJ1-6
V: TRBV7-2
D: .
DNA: TGTGCCAGCAGACCCGACGGGTACTCCTATAATTCACCCCTCCACTTT
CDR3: CASRPDGYSYNSPLHF

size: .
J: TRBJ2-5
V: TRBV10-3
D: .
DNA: TGTGCCATCAGTGAGCCGACTAGAGGGTTCGCAGAGACCCAGTACTTC
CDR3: CAISEPTRGFAETQYF

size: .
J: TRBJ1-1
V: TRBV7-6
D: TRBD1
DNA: TGTGCCAGCAGCGAGACAGGGGGCGCCGGCACTGAAGCTTTCTTT
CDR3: CASSETGGAGTEAFF

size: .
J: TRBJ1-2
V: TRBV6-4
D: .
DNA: TGTGCCAGCAGAGTACGGACAGCCGATAACTATGGCTACACCTTC
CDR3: CASRVRTADNYGYTF

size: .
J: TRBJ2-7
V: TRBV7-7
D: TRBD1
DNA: TGTGCCAGCAGCCCAATCCCGGGACAGTTCTACGAGCAGTACTTC
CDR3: CASSPIPGQFYEQYF

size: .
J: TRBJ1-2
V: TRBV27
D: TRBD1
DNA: TGTGCCAGCAGTTTAGAGGGACAGGGGGCTTCTGGCTACACCTTC
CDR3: CASSLEGQGASGYTF

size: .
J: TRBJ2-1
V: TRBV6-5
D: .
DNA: TGTGCCAGCAGTTCGGACAGCACAGGTTCATACAATGAGCAGTTCTTC
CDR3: CASSSDSTGSYNEQFF

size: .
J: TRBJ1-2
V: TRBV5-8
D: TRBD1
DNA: TGTGCCAGCAGCCCCAAGCGCCGACAGGGTGAGGGGCCATATGGCTACACCTTC
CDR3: CASSPKRRQGEGPYGYTF

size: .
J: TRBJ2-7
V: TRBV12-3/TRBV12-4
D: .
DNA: TGTGCCAGCAGTTTTCTCCCCAGGGACGAGCAGTACTTC
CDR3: CASSFLPRDEQYF

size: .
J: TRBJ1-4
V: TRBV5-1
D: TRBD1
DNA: TGCGCCAGCAGCCAAGGACAGGGTGGGGGTGAAAAACTGTTTTTT
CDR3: CASSQGQGGGEKLFF